The 17 T cell receptor beta chains below all came from one sample that was sequenced in a study of T cell responses to AZD1222 COVID-19 vaccine. The table came from immunoSEQ multiplex PCR; TCRdb's copy has only in-frame clones and leaves some out. Of 100,000 to 150,000 clones in the sample, approximately 90% were seen once. The sample here was peripheral blood, taken on day 0 of AZD1222 vaccination. These receptors were obtained from an adult in good health.

The gene calls are TRBV19 and TRBJ2-7; a possible D gene is TRBD1 (5 bases). The ends were cut back, 4 bases at V and 3 bases at J, with 13 bases in the middle. The V gene's germline CDR1 is LNHDA and CDR2 SQIVND (reference sequence). The CDR3 spans 14 residues. The CDR3 region is CASSRSSRGYEQYF. The CDR3 DNA is TGTGCCAGTAGTAGGAGCAGTAGGGGCTACGAGCAGTACTTC. The full variable domain, rest sourced from reference TRBV19 and TRBJ2-7, is DGGITQSPKYLFRKEGQNVTLSCEQNLNHDAMYWYRQDPGQGLRLIYYSQIVNDFQKGDIAEGYSVSREKKESFPLTVTSAQKNPTAFYLCASSRSSRGYEQYFGPGTRLTVT.

The chain combines TRBV27 with TRBJ1-2; perhaps TRBD1 as D (5 bases). Germline CDR1 MNHEY, CDR2 SMNVEV (reference sequence). Trimming pared 8 bases from V and 5 bases from J, leaving 18 bases between. CDR3 length equals 14 residues. The DNA for the CDR3 is TGTGCCAGCGGCTTTGGGGCCCTCGGGTATGGCTACACCTTC. Its translation is CASGFGALGYGYTF.

The chain has TRBV28 and TRBJ2-7; 7 positions agree with TRBD1. The CDR3 runs 16 residues. Germline lookup yields CDR1 MDHEN and CDR2 SYDVKM. J was trimmed by 4 bases and V by 2 bases; bases with no gene match: 11. The CDR3: CASSLPRQGLRYEQYF. CDR3 DNA: TGTGCCAGCAGTTTACCCCGACAGGGTCTAAGGTACGAGCAGTACTTC.

The CDR3 loop is CASSGRTSGSSYEQYF. The CDR3, as DNA: TGTGCCAGCAGCGGAAGGACTAGCGGGAGCTCCTACGAGCAGTACTTC. The chain combines TRBV5-4 with TRBJ2-7; 13 positions match TRBD2. The CDR3 is 16 amino acids. CDR1 is SGHNT, CDR2 YYREEE, per germline (reference sequence). V was clipped by 4 bases and J by 0 bases; unmatched bases: 4.

This clone showed up just once. This rearrangement joins TRBV9 to TRBJ2-2, with 8 bases that match TRBD1. This CDR3 spans 14 amino acids. CDR1 and CDR2 from the germline V gene are SGDLS and YYNGEE. Trimming at V came to 4 bases and at J to 5 bases, leaving 4 bases not matched to a gene. Written as DNA, the CDR3 is TGTGCCAGCAGCTTCGACAGGGGTACCGGGGAGCTGTTTTTT. The encoded protein is CASSFDRGTGELFF.

The rearrangement uses TRBV5-4 and TRBJ2-5; the match to TRBD2 covers 8 bases. The CDR3 has 15 residues. After removal of 0 bases from V and 4 bases from J, the junction contained 5 bases not matched to a gene. Germline CDR1 is SGHNT and CDR2 is YYREEE (reference sequence). This chain's CDR3 is CASSLAAGGGETQYF. DNA for the CDR3: TGTGCCAGCAGCTTGGCGGCGGGAGGAGGAGAGACCCAGTACTTC.

The chain recombines TRBV9 with TRBJ2-6; D perhaps matches TRBD2 (5 bases). The CDR3 spans 15 residues. CDR1 is SGDLS, CDR2 YYNGEE, per germline. Between the trimmed V and J ends, which lost 0 bases and 2 bases, there was a span of 6 bases. The DNA of the CDR3 is TGTGCCAGCAGCGTAGCCGGGGCTGGGGCCAACGTCCTGACTTTC. Translation gives CASSVAGAGANVLTF.

As DNA, the CDR3 is TGTGCCAGCAGTCGGGACAGGAAGATTACGAAACTGTTTTTT. Protein sequence: CASSRDRKITKLFF. The V gene is TRBV7-9, the J gene TRBJ1-4, with 8 bases aligning to TRBD1. Germline V gene data show CDR1 as SEHNR and CDR2 as FQNEAQ (reference sequence). The V and J ends lost 6 bases and 11 bases, in that order; junction bases with no gene match: 11. The CDR3 runs to 14 residues.

This chain joins TRBV5-5 and TRBJ2-7; a possible D gene is TRBD2 (6 bases). The CDR3 contains 17 residues. Between the trimmed V and J ends, which lost 2 bases and 2 bases, there was a span of 20 bases. Germline V CDR1 and CDR2: SGHKS, YYEKEE (reference sequence). CDR3 protein: CASSFVFGSRYPYEQYF. The DNA for the CDR3 is TGTGCCAGCAGCTTTGTTTTCGGGAGCCGTTATCCCTACGAGCAGTACTTC.

The chain uses TRBV2 and TRBJ2-4, with TRBD1 matching 10 bases. The CDR3 is made up of 22 amino acids. Trimming took 4 bases from V and 0 from J; bases not matched to a gene: 21. The germline gives CDR1 SNHLY, CDR2 FYNNEI. The CDR3 bases are TGTGCCAGCAGTGTAAACCAGAGGCCCAGGACAGGGGGAGCAAAAGCCAAAAACATTCAGTACTTC. It is translated as CASSVNQRPRTGGAKAKNIQYF.

The V gene is TRBV12-5, the J gene TRBJ2-5, with TRBD2 matching over 11 bases. V gave up 6 bases and J gave up 4 bases; unmatched junction bases: 10. Germline lookup yields CDR1 LGHNT and CDR2 FRNRAP. This CDR3 has 16 residues. CDR3 residues: CASGRGGLAVGETQYF. The CDR3 DNA is TGTGCTAGTGGGAGAGGGGGACTAGCGGTTGGAGAGACCCAGTACTTC.

This clone came up once. The CDR3 sequence: CASSLSGPGELFF. The CDR3 DNA reads as TGTGCCAGCAGCTTATCGGGCCCCGGGGAGCTGTTTTTT. The rearrangement joins TRBV11-3 to TRBJ2-2; no firm D call. V was shortened by 2 bases and J by 6 bases, with 7 bases between the two germline ends. Per germline, CDR1 SGHNT and CDR2 YENEEA. CDR3 length: 13 amino acids. The full variable domain, completed using reference TRBV11-3 and TRBJ2-2, is EAGVVQSPRYKIIEKKQPVAFWCNPISGHNTLYWYLQNLGQGPELLIRYENEEAVDDSQLPKDRFSAERLKGVDSTLKIQPAELGDSAVYLCASSLSGPGELFFGEGSRLTVL.

CDR3 sequence reads: CASSFRVYGYTF. The CDR3 DNA follows: TGTGCCAGCAGTTTCCGAGTCTATGGCTACACCTTC. V is TRBV12-3 or TRBV12-4 and J is TRBJ1-2; D not certain. V was pared by 3 bases and J by 4 bases, with 6 bases between. The CDR3 contains 12 residues.

This clone showed up just a few times. Other DNA sequences in this sample translate to the same CDR3. J is TRBJ2-5 and V is TRBV27; TRBD2 aligns across 11 bases. The length of the CDR3 is 16 residues. J was trimmed by 2 bases and V by 3 bases; bases with no gene match: 5. In germline, CDR1 is MNHEY, CDR2 SMNVEV (reference sequence). The DNA of the CDR3 is TGTGCCAGCAGTTTTCGACTAGCGGGACTACAAGAGACCCAGTACTTC. It is translated as CASSFRLAGLQETQYF.

The genes are TRBV15 and TRBJ1-5; TRBD1 might be the D (5 bases). CDR1 is LNHNV, CDR2 YYDKDF, per germline (reference sequence). The CDR3 is 14 residues long. V was trimmed by 0 bases and J by 2 bases, leaving 5 bases between them. The CDR3, as DNA: TGTGCCACCAGCAGAGACAGGGGCAATCAGCCCCAGCATTTT. Translated, it gives CATSRDRGNQPQHF. The whole variable domain, remainder taken from reference TRBV15 and TRBJ1-5, is DAMVIQNPRYQVTQFGKPVTLSCSQTLNHNVMYWYQQKSSQAPKLLFHYYDKDFNNEADTPDNFQSRRPNTSFCFLDIRSPGLGDTAMYLCATSRDRGNQPQHFGDGTRLSIL.

CDR3 sequence reads: CASTPGTGAYGYTF. The CDR3 DNA reads as TGTGCCAGCACCCCCGGGACAGGGGCTTATGGCTACACCTTC. This chain connects TRBV9 to TRBJ1-2; 10 bases agree with TRBD1. CDR3 length: 14 amino acids. Germline assignment: CDR1 SGDLS and CDR2 YYNGEE. V trimming: 6 bases; J trimming: 5 bases; junction bases outside the gene matches: 7.

The chain couples TRBV6-6 to TRBJ2-2; D is tentatively TRBD1 or TRBD2 (5 bases each). The CDR3 spans 16 residues. V lost 8 bases and J lost 0, with 16 bases in between. Germline assignment: CDR1 MNHNY and CDR2 SVGAGI (reference sequence). In nucleotides, the CDR3 is TGTGCCAGCGAACGGTTGGGGACCCCGAACACCGGGGAGCTGTTTTTT. Its protein product is CASERLGTPNTGELFF.